These 23 T cell receptor beta chains originate from one sample sequenced in a study of blood T cell repertoires in COVID-19. The table came from immunoSEQ multiplex PCR; TCRdb's copy has only in-frame clones and leaves some out. This sample has fewer than 200,000 clones, with around 83% found just once. The material sequenced was peripheral blood. The receptor source for this set is a woman aged 55 to 70 with COVID-19, enrolled during active disease.

The chain joins TRBV5-1 to TRBJ1-2; no firm D call. V lost 4 bases and J lost 6, with 16 bases in between. Per germline, CDR1 SGHRS and CDR2 YFSETQ. The CDR3 is 14 amino acids. In nucleotides, the CDR3 is TGCGCCAGCAGCCCCAAGACCCTGGGAGATGGCTACACCTTC. Protein product: CASSPKTLGDGYTF.

This clone was observed at least ten times. The J gene is TRBJ2-3, the V gene TRBV11-3; tentative D call: TRBD2 (5 bases). CDR1 and CDR2 (germline): SGHNT, YENEEA. Trimming removed 4 bases from V and 4 bases from J, with 12 bases in between. The CDR3 has 14 residues. CDR3 in DNA: TGTGCCAGCAGCTCGGGGATGTTTTCAGATACGCAGTATTTT. This sequence encodes CASSSGMFSDTQYF.

The chain recombines TRBV24-1 with TRBJ1-5, with TRBD1 as a possible D gene (6 bases). Per the germline V gene, CDR1 is KGHDR and CDR2 is SFDVKD. The V gene lost 9 bases and the J gene lost 7 bases, with 21 bases spanning the gap. This CDR3 has 15 amino acids. CDR3 sequence (DNA): TGTGCCACCGCAGATAGGGGGACGGGCAGGCAGCCCCAGCATTTT. It encodes CATADRGTGRQPQHF.

This clone was recorded only once. The V gene is TRBV13, the J gene TRBJ2-7; perhaps TRBD1 as D (8 bases). Trimming stripped 2 bases from V and 12 bases from J, with 29 bases between. Germline CDR1 is PRHDT and CDR2 is FYEKMQ (reference sequence). CDR3 length equals 17 residues. CDR3 nucleotides: TGTGCCAGCAGCTTACGATTCACCGGGACAGGAGGGGGGGGCTGGTACTTC. This translates into CASSLRFTGTGGGGWYF.

This clone has a handful of counts. This CDR3 is also generated by other DNA sequences in the sample. The chain employs TRBV2 and TRBJ1-5, with 9 bases matching TRBD1. The CDR3 contains 15 residues. Losses at the gene ends were 4 bases for V and 4 bases for J; bases not matched to a gene: 5. Germline V gene data show CDR1 as SNHLY and CDR2 as FYNNEI. CDR3 sequence (DNA): TGTGCCAGCAGTGCCTCGGGACAGGGTAATCAGCCCCAGCATTTT. It encodes CASSASGQGNQPQHF.

The chain uses TRBV5-1 and TRBJ1-5; 11 bases are a match to TRBD1. The J segment lost 4 bases and the V segment lost 5 bases, leaving 5 bases of the junction unmatched. Germline loops: CDR1 SGHRS, CDR2 YFSETQ. This CDR3 has 15 residues. This chain's CDR3 is CASRNGTGGNQPQHF. The CDR3 DNA follows: TGCGCCAGCAGGAACGGGACAGGGGGAAATCAGCCCCAGCATTTT.

The CDR3 DNA reads TGTGCCAGCAGTAACCGGGACTCCCTCGGTGAAGCTTTCTTT. Residues: CASSNRDSLGEAFF. The J gene is TRBJ1-1, the V gene TRBV6-6, with D perhaps matching TRBD1 (5 bases). This CDR3 spans 14 amino acids. Trimming cost V 5 bases and J 7 bases, with 17 bases left between them. CDR1 is MNHNY and CDR2 is SVGAGI in the germline V gene (reference sequence).

This chain connects TRBV7-3 to TRBJ2-1, with 7 positions matching TRBD2. The CDR3 is made up of 14 amino acids. The germline gives CDR1 SGHTA, CDR2 FQGTGA. V lost 5 bases to trimming and J lost 2 bases; unmatched junction nucleotides: 3. The CDR3 spells CASSAGTTYNEQFF. CDR3 sequence (DNA): TGTGCCAGCAGCGCCGGGACTACCTACAATGAGCAGTTCTTC.

J is TRBJ2-5 and V is TRBV7-8; a possible D gene is TRBD2 (5 bases). Germline CDR1 is SGHVS and CDR2 is FQNEAQ. V was cut by 4 bases and J by 5 bases, with 5 bases left in between. The CDR3 length is 11 residues. The CDR3 loop reads CASSSGETQYF. The CDR3 bases are TGTGCCAGCAGCTCGGGGGAGACCCAGTACTTC.

This clone has just one count. The rearrangement links TRBV2 to TRBJ1-1; 7 bases are shared with TRBD1. CDR3 size: 14 residues. The V gene's germline CDR1 is SNHLY and CDR2 FYNNEI. V trimming: 3 bases; J trimming: 4 bases; junction bases outside the gene matches: 5. The CDR3 nucleotides read TGTGCCAGCAGTGAGATCAGGGGGTTCACTGAAGCTTTCTTT. It specifies CASSEIRGFTEAFF.

The rearrangement joins TRBV5-6 to TRBJ2-7; the match to TRBD2 covers 7 bases. The CDR3 extends over 15 amino acids. The germline V gene encodes CDR1 SGHDT and CDR2 YYEEEE. V shed 2 bases and J 7 bases; nucleotides not matched to a gene: 12. The CDR3 sequence is CASSLTGTTPGEQYF. CDR3 DNA sequence: TGTGCCAGCAGCTTAACCGGGACTACTCCAGGGGAGCAGTACTTC.

For the CDR3, the DNA is TGTGCCAGCTCACCAAGAACGGGGAACTCTGGGGCCAACGTCCTGACTTTC. This gives the protein CASSPRTGNSGANVLTF. This chain connects TRBV18 to TRBJ2-6; the D gene is possibly TRBD2 (5 bases). The CDR3 runs to 17 residues. Trimming stripped 2 bases from V and 0 bases from J, with 11 bases between. Per the germline V gene, CDR1 is KGHSH and CDR2 is LQKENI.

The gene calls are TRBV5-4 and TRBJ1-4; maybe TRBD1 (6 bases). There are 14 residues in the CDR3. With 4 bases removed from V and 6 bases from J, the gap between germline ends came to 13 bases. Per germline, CDR1 SGHNT and CDR2 YYREEE (reference sequence). CDR3 sequence: CASSPTGFHEKLFF. The CDR3 bases are TGTGCCAGCAGCCCAACAGGGTTTCATGAAAAACTGTTTTTT.

J is TRBJ1-2 and V is TRBV5-1, with D tentatively TRBD1 (6 bases). Trimming pared 4 bases from V and 4 bases from J, leaving 11 bases between. Germline loops: CDR1 SGHRS, CDR2 YFSETQ. The CDR3 is 13 amino acids. Here the CDR3 reads CASSPRQAYGYTF. The CDR3 DNA sequence: TGCGCCAGCAGCCCAAGACAGGCCTATGGCTACACCTTC. Together with reference TRBV5-1 and TRBJ1-2, the CDR3 gives the full variable domain: KAGVTQTPRYLIKTRGQQVTLSCSPISGHRSVSWYQQTPGQGLQFLFEYFSETQRNKGNFPGRFSGRQFSNSRSEMNVSTLELGDSALYLCASSPRQAYGYTFGSGTRLTVV.

This clone was detected a few times. The rearrangement uses TRBV28 and TRBJ1-4; 8 nucleotides align to TRBD1. The CDR3 contains 16 residues. The V and J ends lost 2 bases and 0 bases, in that order; junction bases with no gene match: 2. CDR1 and CDR2 (germline): MDHEN, SYDVKM. CDR3 sequence: CASSLPGQATNEKLFF. The CDR3 region has the DNA TGTGCCAGCAGTTTACCGGGACAGGCAACTAATGAAAAACTGTTTTTT. Full variable domain (missing parts from reference TRBV28 and TRBJ1-4): DVKVTQSSRYLVKRTGEKVFLECVQDMDHENMFWYRQDPGLGLRLIYFSYDVKMKEKGDIPEGYSVSREKKERFSLILESASTNQTSMYLCASSLPGQATNEKLFFGSGTQLSVL.

This rearrangement joins TRBV6-5 to TRBJ2-3, with D perhaps matching TRBD2 (5 bases). The CDR3 extends over 14 amino acids. Germline-derived CDR1 and CDR2 are MNHEY and SVGAGI. V was clipped by 11 bases and J by 5 bases, with 20 bases between them. The CDR3 DNA sequence: TGTGCCGCGTCCGGGAAGGGATGGGGAGATACGCAGTATTTT. It is translated as CAASGKGWGDTQYF.

The chain joins TRBV2 to TRBJ2-3; no clear D gene. The CDR3 sequence is 14 residues long. The V gene lost 6 bases and the J gene lost 0 bases, with 10 bases spanning the gap. The V gene's germline CDR1 is SNHLY and CDR2 FYNNEI. In DNA form, the CDR3 reads TGTGCCAGCAGGACTCCTTTGAGCACAGATACGCAGTATTTT. Encoded protein: CASRTPLSTDTQYF.

The V call is TRBV3-1 (or the pseudogene TRBV3-2), the J call TRBJ2-1, with 8 bases that match TRBD1. Germline loops: CDR1 LGHDT, CDR2 YNNKEL (reference sequence). The CDR3 is 12 residues long. The V gene end was trimmed by 6 bases and the J gene end by 8 bases; junction bases not matched to a gene: 3. This CDR3 is CASSRQGYEQFF. The CDR3 DNA follows: TGTGCCAGCAGTCGACAGGGGTATGAGCAGTTCTTC.

This rearrangement joins TRBV5-1 to TRBJ2-5, with D perhaps TRBD2 (5 bases). Germline assignment: CDR1 SGHRS and CDR2 YFSETQ. CDR3 length equals 15 residues. V dropped 0 bases and J dropped 7 bases, with 16 bases sitting between them. This CDR3 reads CASSLATTKRGTQYF. Here the CDR3 DNA reads TGCGCCAGCAGCTTGGCCACAACTAAACGGGGGACCCAGTACTTC. The variable domain in full, completed from reference TRBV5-1 and TRBJ2-5, reads KAGVTQTPRYLIKTRGQQVTLSCSPISGHRSVSWYQQTPGQGLQFLFEYFSETQRNKGNFPGRFSGRQFSNSRSEMNVSTLELGDSALYLCASSLATTKRGTQYFGPGTRLLVL.

V and J are TRBV5-1 and TRBJ2-5; TRBD2 matches 13 bases. Germline lookup yields CDR1 SGHRS and CDR2 YFSETQ. The CDR3 covers 15 residues. Losses at the gene ends were 4 bases for V and 5 bases for J; bases not matched to a gene: 5. The CDR3 protein is CASSAGLAGEETQYF. CDR3 DNA: TGCGCCAGCAGCGCCGGACTAGCGGGGGAGGAGACCCAGTACTTC. The complete variable domain, with remaining parts taken from reference TRBV5-1 and TRBJ2-5, reads KAGVTQTPRYLIKTRGQQVTLSCSPISGHRSVSWYQQTPGQGLQFLFEYFSETQRNKGNFPGRFSGRQFSNSRSEMNVSTLELGDSALYLCASSAGLAGEETQYFGPGTRLLVL.

The rearrangement uses TRBV19 and TRBJ1-2; TRBD1 matches 7 bases. CDR1 LNHDA and CDR2 SQIVND come from the germline V gene (reference sequence). After removal of 6 bases from V and 3 bases from J, the junction contained 4 bases not matched to a gene. This CDR3 has 13 amino acids. The CDR3 DNA is TGTGCCAGTAGCGTCGGACAGGACTATGGCTACACCTTC. Protein sequence: CASSVGQDYGYTF.

This clone was counted only a few times. V is TRBV7-9 and J is TRBJ2-7; 11 bases line up with TRBD2. Germline CDR1 is SEHNR and CDR2 is FQNEAQ (reference sequence). The CDR3 covers 15 residues. The junction had 6 bases not matched to a gene; V was cut back by 5 bases and J by 3 bases. CDR3 DNA: TGTGCCAGCAGCCCGGGACTAGCGGATATCTACGAGCAGTACTTC. Translating gives CASSPGLADIYEQYF. Variable domain in full (rest from reference TRBV7-9 and TRBJ2-7): DTGVSQNPRHKITKRGQNVTFRCDPISEHNRLYWYRQTLGQGPEFLTYFQNEAQLEKSRLLSDRFSAERPKGSFSTLEIQRTEQGDSAMYLCASSPGLADIYEQYFGPGTRLTVT.

V and J are TRBV29-1 and TRBJ2-1; D is possibly TRBD2 (6 bases). This CDR3 region has 15 residues. Looked up from germline, CDR1 is SQVTM and CDR2 is ANQGSEA. V lost 2 bases and J 4 bases, leaving 15 bases between the germline ends. CDR3 loop: CSVERGDRPYNEQFF. CDR3 in DNA: TGCAGCGTTGAACGCGGGGATCGCCCTTACAATGAGCAGTTCTTC.